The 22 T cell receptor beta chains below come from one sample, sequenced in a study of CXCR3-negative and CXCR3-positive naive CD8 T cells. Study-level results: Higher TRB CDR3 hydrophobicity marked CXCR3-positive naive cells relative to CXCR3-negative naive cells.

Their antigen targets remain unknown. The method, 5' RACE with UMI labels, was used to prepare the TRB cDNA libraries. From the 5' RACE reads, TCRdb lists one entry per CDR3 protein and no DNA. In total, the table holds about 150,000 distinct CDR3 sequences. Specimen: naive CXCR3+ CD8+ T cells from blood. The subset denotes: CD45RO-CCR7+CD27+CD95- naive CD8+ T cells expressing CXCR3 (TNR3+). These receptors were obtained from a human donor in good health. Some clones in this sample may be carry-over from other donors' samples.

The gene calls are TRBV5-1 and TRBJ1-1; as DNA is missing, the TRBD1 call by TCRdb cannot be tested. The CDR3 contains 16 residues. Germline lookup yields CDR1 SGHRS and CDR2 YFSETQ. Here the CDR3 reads CASSWNQGASDTEAFF.

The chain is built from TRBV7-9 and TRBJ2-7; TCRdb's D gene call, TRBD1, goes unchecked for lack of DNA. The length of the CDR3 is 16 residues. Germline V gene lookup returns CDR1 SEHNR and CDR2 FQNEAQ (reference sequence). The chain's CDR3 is CASSGTKGPGSYEQYF.

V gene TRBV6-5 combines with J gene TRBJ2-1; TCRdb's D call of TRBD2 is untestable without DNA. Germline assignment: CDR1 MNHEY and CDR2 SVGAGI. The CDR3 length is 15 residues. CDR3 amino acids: CASSYRRGAGDEQFF.

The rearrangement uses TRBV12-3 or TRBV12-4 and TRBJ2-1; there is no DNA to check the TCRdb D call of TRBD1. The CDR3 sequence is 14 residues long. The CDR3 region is CASSLFRKQGEQFF.

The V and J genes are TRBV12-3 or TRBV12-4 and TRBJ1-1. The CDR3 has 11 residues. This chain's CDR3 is CASSFTDEAFF.

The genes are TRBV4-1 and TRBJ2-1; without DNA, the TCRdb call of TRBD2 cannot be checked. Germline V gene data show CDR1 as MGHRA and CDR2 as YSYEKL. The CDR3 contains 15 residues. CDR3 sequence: CASSQIAASYNEQFF.

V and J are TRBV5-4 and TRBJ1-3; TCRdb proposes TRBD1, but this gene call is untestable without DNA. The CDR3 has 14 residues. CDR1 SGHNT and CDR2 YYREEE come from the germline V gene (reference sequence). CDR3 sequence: CASSSGTPGNTIYF.

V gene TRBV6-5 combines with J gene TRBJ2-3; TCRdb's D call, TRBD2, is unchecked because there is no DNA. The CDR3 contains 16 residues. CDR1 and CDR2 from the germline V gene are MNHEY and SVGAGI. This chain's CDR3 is CASSYGPERVTDTQYF.

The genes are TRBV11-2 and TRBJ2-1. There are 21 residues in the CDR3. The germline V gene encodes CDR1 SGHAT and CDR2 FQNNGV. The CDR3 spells CASSLRRAEEVGIGRYNEQFF.

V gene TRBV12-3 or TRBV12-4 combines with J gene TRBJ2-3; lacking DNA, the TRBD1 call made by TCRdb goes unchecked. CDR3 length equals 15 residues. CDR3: CASSPEGAPSDTQYF.

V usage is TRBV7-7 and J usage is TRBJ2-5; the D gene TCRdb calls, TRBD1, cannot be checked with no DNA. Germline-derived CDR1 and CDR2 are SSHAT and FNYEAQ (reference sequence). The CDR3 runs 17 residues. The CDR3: CASSLEQDRSLQETQYF.

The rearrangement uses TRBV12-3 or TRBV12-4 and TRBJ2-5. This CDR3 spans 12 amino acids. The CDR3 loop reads CASSLVTETQYF.

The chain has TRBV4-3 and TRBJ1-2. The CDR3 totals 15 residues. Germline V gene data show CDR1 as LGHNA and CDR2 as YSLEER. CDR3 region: CASSQDFSGSYGYTF.

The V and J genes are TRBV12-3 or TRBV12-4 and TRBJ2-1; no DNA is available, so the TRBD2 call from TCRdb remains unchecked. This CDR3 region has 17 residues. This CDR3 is CASGSETSSRSYNEQFF.

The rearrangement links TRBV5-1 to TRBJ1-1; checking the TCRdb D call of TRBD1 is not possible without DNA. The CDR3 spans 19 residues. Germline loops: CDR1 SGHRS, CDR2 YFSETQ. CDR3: CASSLVGQGGGKVTAEAFF.

The CDR3 is CASSQVEGSNTGELFF. The chain employs TRBV4-3 and TRBJ2-2; TCRdb outputs TRBD2, but without DNA this stays unchecked. CDR1 and CDR2 from the germline V gene are LGHNA and YSLEER. The CDR3 extends over 16 amino acids.

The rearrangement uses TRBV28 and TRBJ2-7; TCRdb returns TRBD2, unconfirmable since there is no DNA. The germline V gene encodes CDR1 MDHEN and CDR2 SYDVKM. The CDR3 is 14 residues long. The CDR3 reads CASSYSGSFDEQYF.

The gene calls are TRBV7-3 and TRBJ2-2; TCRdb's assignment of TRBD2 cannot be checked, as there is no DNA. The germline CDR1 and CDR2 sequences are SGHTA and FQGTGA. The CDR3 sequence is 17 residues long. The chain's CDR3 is CASSLSRGRANTGELFF. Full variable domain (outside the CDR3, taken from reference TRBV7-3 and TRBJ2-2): GAGVSQTPSNKVTEKGKYVELRCDPISGHTALYWYRQSLGQGPEFLIYFQGTGAADDSGLPNDRFFAVRPEGSVSTLKIQRTERGDSAVYLCASSLSRGRANTGELFFGEGSRLTVL.

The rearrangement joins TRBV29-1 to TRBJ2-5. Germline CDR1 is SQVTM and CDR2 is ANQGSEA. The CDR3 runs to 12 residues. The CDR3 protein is CSVGGEWETQYF.

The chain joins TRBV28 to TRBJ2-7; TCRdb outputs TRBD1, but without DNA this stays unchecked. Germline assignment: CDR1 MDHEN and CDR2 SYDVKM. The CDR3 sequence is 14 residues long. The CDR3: CASSLPGTVYEQYF.

The CDR3 here is CASSFKGLQYQETQYF. The V gene is TRBV5-4, the J gene TRBJ2-5; the TCRdb call, TRBD2, lacks DNA for checking. Germline V gene lookup returns CDR1 SGHNT and CDR2 YYREEE (reference sequence). This CDR3 contains 16 residues. The full variable domain, its missing parts supplied by reference TRBV5-4 and TRBJ2-5, is ETGVTQSPTHLIKTRGQQVTLRCSSQSGHNTVSWYQQALGQGPQFIFQYYREEENGRGNFPPRFSGLQFPNYSSELNVNALELDDSALYLCASSFKGLQYQETQYFGPGTRLLVL.

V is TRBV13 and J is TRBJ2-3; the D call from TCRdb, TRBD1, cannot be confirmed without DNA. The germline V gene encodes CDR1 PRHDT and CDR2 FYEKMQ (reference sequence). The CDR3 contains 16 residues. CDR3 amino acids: CASSLGLAGTTDTQYF.